One sample yielded the 30 T cell receptor beta chains listed below, sequenced in a study of T cells after yellow fever vaccination. TCRdb processed the 5' RACE reads anew with MiXCR; each CDR3 protein has one entry. The sample lists some 390,000 distinct CDR3 sequences; roughly a sixth were seen once. The sample here was PBMCs, taken before the yellow fever booster vaccination. These TCRs come from a man younger than 35 who received the YFV17D yellow fever vaccine.

The chain is built from TRBV12-3 or TRBV12-4 and TRBJ1-1, with D possibly being TRBD1 (6 bases). The V and J ends lost 3 bases and 6 bases respectively, with 14 bases between them. The CDR3 sequence is 14 residues long. This CDR3 is CASSLIRPGAEAFF. In nucleotides, the CDR3 is TGTGCCAGCAGTTTGATCCGGCCAGGGGCTGAAGCTTTCTTT.

The chain has TRBV4-3 and TRBJ2-7; no clear D gene. Trimming removed 0 bases from V and 5 bases from J, with 14 bases in between. The CDR3 is 15 residues long. Germline CDR1 reads LGHNA; CDR2 reads YSLEER. The CDR3 nucleotides are TGCGCCAGCAGCCAAGAAGTGGGCGTGCCCCACGAGCAGTACTTC. Encoded protein: CASSQEVGVPHEQYF.

V usage is TRBV6-6 and J usage is TRBJ2-3; the D gene is possibly TRBD1 (6 bases). V was clipped by 8 bases and J by 2 bases, with 11 bases between them. This CDR3 comprises 13 residues. Per the germline V gene, CDR1 is MNHNY and CDR2 is SVGAGI (reference sequence). The CDR3 DNA reads TGTGCCAGCTTGGGGACAATCACAGATACGCAGTATTTT. It is translated as CASLGTITDTQYF.

The CDR3 bases are TGTGCCAGCAGCTCTTACAGGGGGACCTACAATGAGCAGTTCTTC. Protein product: CASSSYRGTYNEQFF. V gene TRBV7-1 combines with J gene TRBJ2-1; 8 bases line up with TRBD1. TRBV7-1 is recorded as an ORF, its role being uncertain. The CDR3 length is 15 residues. V trimming: 3 bases; J trimming: 2 bases; junction bases outside the gene matches: 3.

This chain connects TRBV4-3 to TRBJ2-7, with 7 bases identical to TRBD1. The CDR3 sequence is 16 residues long. Germline CDR1 LGHNA, CDR2 YSLEER. V trimming: 3 bases; J trimming: 2 bases; junction bases outside the gene matches: 10. The DNA of the CDR3 is TGCGCCAGCAGCCAGTCGCCCGGGACAGCCGCCTACGAGCAGTACTTC. Its translation is CASSQSPGTAAYEQYF.

This clonotype was counted between two and nine times. The rearrangement links TRBV7-2 to TRBJ1-3; no clear D. Germline CDR1 SGHTA, CDR2 FQGNSA. The CDR3 loop spans 16 amino acids. With 5 bases removed from V and 0 bases from J, the gap between germline ends came to 14 bases. In DNA, the CDR3 is TGTGCCAGCAGCCCCCGGACCGGGTCCTCTGGAAACACCATATATTTT. Its protein is CASSPRTGSSGNTIYF.

This clonotype appeared a few times. The V call is TRBV6-5, the J call TRBJ1-6; 10 bases are shared with TRBD1. This CDR3 has 15 amino acids. Germline CDR1 is MNHEY and CDR2 is SVGAGI. The V segment lost 5 bases and the J segment 13 bases; nucleotides outside the gene matches: 11. The CDR3 region has the DNA TGTGCCAGCAGTGGGGACAGGGGAGGTAGTCAGCCCCTCCACTTT. This codes for CASSGDRGGSQPLHF.

The rearrangement uses TRBV2 and TRBJ2-5, with a tentative D call TRBD2 (5 bases). V was pared by 7 bases and J by 1 base, with 16 bases between. Germline V gene sequence: CDR1 SNHLY, CDR2 FYNNEI. This CDR3 is 15 amino acids long. CDR3: CASNTRTVIQETQYF. The CDR3 coding sequence is TGTGCCAGCAATACTAGGACGGTGATCCAAGAGACCCAGTACTTC. Full variable domain (remainder filled in from reference TRBV2 and TRBJ2-5): EPEVTQTPSHQVTQMGQEVILRCVPISNHLYFYWYRQILGQKVEFLVSFYNNEISEKSEIFDDQFSVERPDGSNFTLKIRSTKLEDSAMYFCASNTRTVIQETQYFGPGTRLLVL.

A few counts support this clonotype. This chain connects TRBV6-1 to TRBJ1-4, with 7 bases identical to TRBD1. CDR1 MNHNS and CDR2 SASEGT come from the germline V gene. This CDR3 is 14 amino acids long. With 6 bases clipped from V and 8 bases from J, the junction kept 9 bases outside the gene matches. Here the CDR3 DNA reads TGTGCCAGCAGCGCCACAGGGGTAGGGGAAAAACTGTTTTTT. As protein: CASSATGVGEKLFF.

This clonotype was counted only a few times. The J gene is TRBJ2-7, the V gene TRBV28; TRBD1 might be the D (5 bases). Germline V gene sequence: CDR1 MDHEN, CDR2 SYDVKM. V lost 3 bases and J lost 5, with 17 bases in between. The CDR3 spans 15 residues. The CDR3 reads CASSFFRQGGHEQYV. The DNA of the CDR3 is TGTGCCAGCAGTTTCTTCCGGCAGGGTGGACACGAGCAGTACGTC.

This clonotype has more than one count but fewer than ten. This chain links TRBV20-1 with TRBJ1-4; D possibly corresponds to TRBD1 (6 bases). Germline-derived CDR1 and CDR2 are DFQATT and SNEGSKA (reference sequence). The CDR3 extends over 16 amino acids. The V end was cut by 4 bases, the J end by 0 bases, with 15 bases between. In DNA form, the CDR3 reads TGCAGTGCTAAAGCAGGGGAGGGGGCAACTAATGAAAAACTGTTTTTT. Amino acids: CSAKAGEGATNEKLFF.

Only a few counts were recorded for this clonotype. One junction end does not reproduce the germline sequence, and a read error may be involved. V usage is TRBV4-1 and J usage is TRBJ1-5; D call uncertain. The length of the CDR3 is 14 residues. Germline CDR1 is MGHRA and CDR2 is YSYEKL. CDR3 DNA: TGCGCCAGCAGGCAAGCCGGGAGCAATCAGCCCCAGCATTTT. This codes for CASRQAGSNQPQHF.

This clonotype showed up many times. The genes are TRBV5-1 and TRBJ2-3; no firm D call. CDR3 length: 11 residues. Trimming removed 0 bases from V and 5 bases from J, with 1 base in between. Germline V gene data show CDR1 as SGHRS and CDR2 as YFSETQ. CDR3 sequence reads: CASSLEDTQYF. CDR3 nucleotides: TGCGCCAGCAGCTTGGAAGATACGCAGTATTTT.

This clonotype was observed a few times. CDR3 residues: CASSREGSGANVLTF. The CDR3 DNA follows: TGTGCCAGCAGCAGGGAGGGCTCCGGGGCCAACGTCCTGACTTTC. The rearrangement links TRBV7-2 to TRBJ2-6, with 7 bases that match TRBD2. The germline V gene has CDR1 SGHTA and CDR2 FQGNSA. The V segment lost 5 bases and the J segment 4 bases; nucleotides outside the gene matches: 5. The CDR3 covers 15 residues.

The chain employs TRBV20-1 and TRBJ1-4; TRBD1 might be the D (6 bases). The CDR3 extends over 14 amino acids. CDR1 DFQATT and CDR2 SNEGSKA come from the germline V gene (reference sequence). V was pared by 5 bases and J by 0 bases, with 10 bases between. In DNA form, the CDR3 reads TGCAGTGCTGGGCGGACAGCAACTAATGAAAAACTGTTTTTT. It translates to CSAGRTATNEKLFF.

This clonotype came up a few times. The chain uses TRBV7-2 and TRBJ2-3; unclear D gene. CDR3 length equals 12 residues. V was cut by 6 bases and J by 4 bases, with 8 bases left in between. Looked up from germline, CDR1 is SGHTA and CDR2 is FQGNSA. This CDR3 is CASSHTADTQYF. The CDR3 DNA reads as TGTGCCAGCAGTCATACCGCAGATACGCAGTATTTT. The full variable domain, with the rest looked up from reference TRBV7-2 and TRBJ2-3, is GAGVSQSPSNKVTEKGKDVELRCDPISGHTALYWYRQSLGQGLEFLIYFQGNSAPDKSGLPSDRFSAERTGGSVSTLTIQRTQQEDSAVYLCASSHTADTQYFGPGTRLTVL.

This clonotype was seen only a few times. This chain links TRBV24-1 with TRBJ1-2, with 7 bases fitting TRBD1. The CDR3 extends over 13 amino acids. Germline V gene data show CDR1 as KGHDR and CDR2 as SFDVKD. Trimming removed 4 bases from V and 8 bases from J; junction bases left unmatched: 6. The CDR3 DNA reads as TGTGCCACCAGTGAGGGGACAGCTCGCGGCTACACCTTC. Amino acids: CATSEGTARGYTF.

V and J are TRBV12-3 or TRBV12-4 and TRBJ2-2; perhaps TRBD2 as D (5 bases). The CDR3 extends over 14 amino acids. Between the trimmed V and J ends, which lost 4 bases and 5 bases, there was a span of 11 bases. Written as DNA, the CDR3 is TGTGCCAGCAGTTGGGGAGATTTAACCGGGGAGCTGTTTTTT. Amino acids: CASSWGDLTGELFF.

This clonotype appeared a few times. V usage is TRBV6-2 or TRBV6-3 and J usage is TRBJ2-1; 11 bases fit TRBD2. The CDR3 totals 18 residues. Per germline, CDR1 MNHEY and CDR2 SVGEGT. With 5 bases clipped from V and 0 bases from J, the junction kept 9 bases outside the gene matches. As DNA, the CDR3 is TGTGCCAGCAGTCTCGTGCTAGCGGGGGGAACCTCCTACAATGAGCAGTTCTTC. Encoded protein: CASSLVLAGGTSYNEQFF.

The table lists this clonotype with a few counts. This chain uses TRBV21-1 with TRBJ2-3; the table's D call, TRBD1, has no DNA check behind it. TRBV21-1 is a documented pseudogene. This CDR3 spans 23 amino acids. CDR3 protein: CASSKALGDILAVGAFVTDTQYF. The CDR3 region has the DNA TGTGCCAGCAGCAAAGCGCTCGGGGACATTCTTGCTGTTGGAGCTTTCGTCACAGATACGCAGTATTTT.

V and J are TRBV19 and TRBJ1-1; D is possibly TRBD1 (5 bases). The CDR3 is 13 residues long. Looked up from germline, CDR1 is LNHDA and CDR2 is SQIVND (reference sequence). V lost 7 bases to trimming and J lost 7 bases, with 16 bases between them. CDR3 DNA: TGTGCCAGTACCACCTCGGGGGGTTTTGAAGCTTTCTTT. Translated: CASTTSGGFEAFF.

The V and J genes are TRBV5-4 and TRBJ2-5; D remains unclear. Germline CDR1 and CDR2: SGHNT and YYREEE (reference sequence). CDR3 length equals 15 residues. The germline V and J ends were trimmed by 2 bases and 1 base, with 12 bases remaining between them. Written as DNA, the CDR3 is TGTGCCAGCAGCTTCACAAGCCGCCCCCAAGAGACCCAGTACTTC. Translated: CASSFTSRPQETQYF.

The chain combines TRBV6-2 or TRBV6-3 with TRBJ2-1; no reliable D call. CDR1 is MNHEY and CDR2 is SVGEGT in the germline V gene. V dropped 4 bases and J dropped 4 bases, with 5 bases sitting between them. The CDR3 is 12 residues long. CDR3: CASSFLYNEQFF. CDR3 coding DNA: TGTGCCAGCAGTTTCCTATACAATGAGCAGTTCTTC.

This clonotype was picked up many times. The chain recombines TRBV7-6 with TRBJ2-2; D is undetermined. This CDR3 is built from 13 residues. Trimming stripped 1 base from V and 6 bases from J, with 6 bases between. CDR1 and CDR2 from the germline V gene are SGHVS and FNYEAQ. CDR3: CASSLGESGELFF. The CDR3 DNA is TGTGCCAGCAGCTTAGGCGAGTCCGGGGAGCTGTTTTTT. Filled out from reference TRBV7-6 and TRBJ2-2, the complete variable domain reads GAGVSQSPRYKVTKRGQDVALRCDPISGHVSLYWYRQALGQGPEFLTYFNYEAQQDKSGLPNDRFSAERPEGSISTLTIQRTEQRDSAMYRCASSLGESGELFFGEGSRLTVL.

The gene calls are TRBV9 and TRBJ1-2; a possible D gene is TRBD1 (6 bases). This CDR3 has 14 amino acids. CDR1 and CDR2 (germline): SGDLS, YYNGEE. The V end lost 3 bases, the J end lost 7 bases, and 16 bases lay between the germline ends. This CDR3 is CASSAETGRGGYTF. In DNA, the CDR3 is TGTGCCAGCAGCGCCGAGACCGGCAGGGGTGGCTACACCTTC.

The chain is built from TRBV7-3 and TRBJ1-2; tentative D call: TRBD1 (6 bases). Germline CDR1 reads SGHTA; CDR2 reads FQGTGA. The CDR3 consists of 14 residues. The V end was cut by 5 bases, the J end by 7 bases, with 17 bases between. CDR3 sequence (DNA): TGTGCCAGCAGCCTCGGAGGGGGTGGTGGTGGCTACACCTTC. Residues: CASSLGGGGGGYTF.

Written as DNA, the CDR3 is TGCGCCAGCAGCCAAGAAAGGACAGGACAGGGAAGAACCGGGGAGCTGTTTTTT. Amino acid sequence: CASSQERTGQGRTGELFF. This chain uses TRBV4-3 with TRBJ2-2; 8 bases are shared with TRBD1. CDR1 and CDR2 (germline): LGHNA, YSLEER. J gave up 5 bases and V 0 bases, and 11 bases lay outside the gene matches. The CDR3 contains 18 residues.

This clonotype has a handful of counts. J is TRBJ1-1 and V is TRBV5-1, with a weak D call TRBD1 (5 bases). V lost 2 bases and J 0 bases, leaving 23 bases between the germline ends. The CDR3 sequence is 19 residues long. Per germline, CDR1 SGHRS and CDR2 YFSETQ. The CDR3 sequence is CASSLSDWSRGGMNTEAFF. CDR3 nucleotide sequence: TGCGCCAGCAGCTTATCTGACTGGTCACGGGGGGGGATGAACACTGAAGCTTTCTTT.

There are a few counts of this clonotype. A junction boundary mismatches the germline segment, possibly from a read error. The rearrangement links TRBV5-1 to TRBJ1-2; 7 nucleotides match TRBD1. The CDR3 contains 14 residues. The germline gives CDR1 SGHRS, CDR2 YFSETQ. The chain's CDR3 is CASSPGTANYGYTF. The CDR3 DNA reads as TGTGCCAGCAGCCCGGGGACAGCCAACTATGGCTACACCTTC.

The gene calls are TRBV5-6 and TRBJ2-3; 8 bases fit TRBD2. CDR1 SGHDT and CDR2 YYEEEE come from the germline V gene. The V segment lost 0 bases and the J segment 4 bases; nucleotides outside the gene matches: 7. The CDR3 consists of 16 residues. The CDR3 loop is CASSLAERGFSDTQYF. The DNA for the CDR3 is TGTGCCAGCAGCTTGGCCGAGCGGGGGTTCTCAGATACGCAGTATTTT.